This record covers a single T cell receptor beta chain. Its antigen is unidentified. The sample originates from a study of cytomegalovirus exposure and HLA in healthy donors. Overall study findings and caveats: Sequencing had likely introduced a cluster of highly shared sequence variants as an artifact. Usually a TCR sequence was rare, but some public TCRs were found in many donors.

The primer mix had 60 Vbeta and 13 Jbeta primers. Some clones are missing from TCRdb's copy, which holds only in-frame ones; the method was immunoSEQ multiplex PCR. The profile shows about 140,000 clones, roughly 77% of them singletons. The CDR3 sequence is 14 residues long. Trimming at V came to 4 bases and at J to 6 bases, leaving 7 bases not matched to a gene. Germline V gene data show CDR1 as GTSNPN and CDR2 as SVGIG (reference sequence). The chain combines TRBV30 with TRBJ2-3, with 10 bases that match TRBD1. The sequence came from a female donor in good health and CMV-seronegative. Sequencing was done on a sample of PBMCs. The CDR3 coding sequence is TGTGCCTGGAATGCGGGACAGGGGATGGATACGCAGTATTTT. It yields the protein CAWNAGQGMDTQYF. Drawing the rest from reference TRBV30 and TRBJ2-3, the complete variable domain is SQTIHQWPATLVQPVGSPLSLECTVEGTSNPNLYWYRQAAGRGLQLLFYSVGIGQISSEVPQNLSASRPQDRQFILSSKKLLLSDSGFYLCAWNAGQGMDTQYFGPGTRLTVL.